At least ten counts were recorded for the clone carrying this T cell receptor beta chain. The target antigen is unknown. Construction of TCR beta libraries relied on iRepertoire HTBI primers and on Arm-PCR targeting CDR3 regions. TCRdb recomputed calls from the multiplex PCR reads with MiXCR, one row per CDR3 protein. The table has around 450,000 distinct CDR3 sequences, around 16% seen once. The data derive from a study of regulatory T cells in long-lasting Graves disease. Study results and limitations: Persistent cases of Graves' showed reduced TCR diversity relative to newly diagnosed patients.

The V end lost 1 base, the J end lost 5 bases, and 14 bases lay between the germline ends. This CDR3 contains 16 residues. Germline loops: CDR1 SGHAT, CDR2 FQNNGV. Noted time point: newly diagnosed GD, antithyroid drugs for less than 3 months. Making the TCR library involved RNA that had been extracted from PBMCs. The same data also contributed to another study, on T cells in Graves' hyperthyroidism and ophthalmopathy. Per that study: The patients, who ranged from 18 to 65 in age, presented with newly diagnosed hyperthyroidism lasting under 2 months. From stable hyperthyroidism, ophthalmopathy was set apart by a 13 V-J model.

Sequenced material: peripheral blood mononuclear cells (PBMCs), taken at new diagnosis, from a patient treated with antithyroid drugs. The clonotype comes from a middle-aged woman with Graves disease. The V and J genes are TRBV11-2 and TRBJ2-2; tentatively, D is TRBD2 (7 bases). CDR3 sequence reads: CASSLVRGHRTGELFF. CDR3 in DNA: TGTGCCAGCAGCTTAGTGCGGGGGCATAGGACCGGGGAGCTGTTTTTT.